A single sample is the source of the 9 T cell receptor beta chains below, sequenced in a study of T cell responses to AZD1222 COVID-19 vaccine (dated by TCRdb to the early 2020s). Taken with the paper, the label for time point translates to: baseline before first vaccination. The library came from the immunoSEQ multiplex PCR assay. Not all clones reach the TCRdb copy of this immuneACCESS table, which keeps in-frame sequences only. Checked studies attribute under half of the gap to unresolved V genes and leave the rest unexplained. The table for this sample lists under 150,000 clones; approximately 85% of them were counted only once. The ten largest clones represent under 2% of the sample. The sample here was peripheral blood, taken on day 0 of AZD1222 vaccination. The source is an adult in good health.

V gene TRBV5-1 combines with J gene TRBJ2-5; D is undetermined. Germline CDR1 is SGHRS and CDR2 is YFSETQ. CDR3 length: 15 amino acids. The V gene lost 3 bases and the J gene lost 2 bases, with 14 bases spanning the gap. CDR3 protein: CASSSRRLEQETQYF. CDR3 sequence (DNA): TGCGCCAGCAGCTCTCGCCGACTTGAGCAAGAGACCCAGTACTTC. The full variable domain, rest sourced from reference TRBV5-1 and TRBJ2-5, is KAGVTQTPRYLIKTRGQQVTLSCSPISGHRSVSWYQQTPGQGLQFLFEYFSETQRNKGNFPGRFSGRQFSNSRSEMNVSTLELGDSALYLCASSSRRLEQETQYFGPGTRLLVL.

The chain couples TRBV20-1 to TRBJ1-1; TRBD1 is a possible D gene (5 bases). The CDR3 runs 10 residues. Germline V lookup: CDR1 DFQATT, CDR2 SNEGSKA (reference sequence). V was pared by 5 bases and J by 6 bases, with 7 bases between. The CDR3 loop reads CSAPGAEAFF. In DNA form, the CDR3 reads TGCAGTGCTCCGGGGGCTGAAGCTTTCTTT.

The rearrangement joins TRBV6-5 to TRBJ2-1; 9 bases are a match to TRBD1. The germline V gene has CDR1 MNHEY and CDR2 SVGAGI. The ends lost 1 base at V and 5 bases at J; junction bases unmatched: 3. The length of the CDR3 is 15 residues. CDR3 nucleotide sequence: TGTGCCAGCAGTTACTATGGACAGGGGAACAATGAGCAGTTCTTC. Residues: CASSYYGQGNNEQFF.

The chain recombines TRBV3-1 (or the pseudogene TRBV3-2) with TRBJ2-7, with 12 bases aligning to TRBD2. Germline V lookup: CDR1 LGHDT, CDR2 YNNKEL (reference sequence). Germline trimming cut 4 bases from V and 4 bases from J; bases unmatched to any gene: 20. This CDR3 contains 20 residues. CDR3 DNA: TGTGCCAGCAGCCCCCTAAGGCCTAGCGGGAGGGCCTTAACCGGTTACGAGCAGTACTTC. Its translation: CASSPLRPSGRALTGYEQYF.

This rearrangement joins TRBV23-1 to TRBJ1-5; 8 nucleotides match TRBD1. TRBV23-1 is sorted into the ORF group, with uncertain function. After removal of 10 bases from V and 5 bases from J, the junction contained 13 bases not matched to a gene. The CDR3 has 15 residues. The CDR3 DNA reads as TGCGCCAACCATTTTAGACAGGGGTGGCATCAGCCCCAGCATTTT. This codes for CANHFRQGWHQPQHF.

This clone was detected once. V gene TRBV18 combines with J gene TRBJ1-1; D is uncertain. Germline loops: CDR1 KGHSH, CDR2 LQKENI. V lost 2 bases and J lost 2, with 6 bases in between. This CDR3 is built from 13 residues. The CDR3 nucleotides read TGTGCCAGCTCACCAACAGCTAACACTGAAGCTTTCTTT. Translating it yields CASSPTANTEAFF.

This chain connects TRBV3-1 (or the pseudogene TRBV3-2) to TRBJ1-1; D is ambiguous. The germline V gene has CDR1 LGHDT and CDR2 YNNKEL (reference sequence). CDR3 length: 11 amino acids. The V and J ends lost 6 bases and 3 bases respectively, with 5 bases between them. CDR3 region: CASRGYTEAFF. The CDR3 nucleotides read TGTGCCAGCAGAGGGTACACTGAAGCTTTCTTT.

The chain couples TRBV24-1 to TRBJ2-1; TRBD1 aligns across 11 bases. This CDR3 has 15 residues. Looked up from germline, CDR1 is KGHDR and CDR2 is SFDVKD. Losses at the gene ends were 4 bases for V and 6 bases for J; bases not matched to a gene: 4. CDR3 DNA sequence: TGTGCCACCAGTGACAGGGACAGGGGGGTCAATGAGCAGTTCTTC. Translated: CATSDRDRGVNEQFF.

The chain combines TRBV4-1 with TRBJ1-3; no firm D call. The CDR3 sequence is 14 residues long. Trimming cost V 2 bases and J 0 bases, with 5 bases left between them. CDR1 is MGHRA and CDR2 is YSYEKL in the germline V gene. Written as DNA, the CDR3 is TGCGCCAGCAGCCAAATATACTCTGGAAACACCATATATTTT. Translating it yields CASSQIYSGNTIYF.